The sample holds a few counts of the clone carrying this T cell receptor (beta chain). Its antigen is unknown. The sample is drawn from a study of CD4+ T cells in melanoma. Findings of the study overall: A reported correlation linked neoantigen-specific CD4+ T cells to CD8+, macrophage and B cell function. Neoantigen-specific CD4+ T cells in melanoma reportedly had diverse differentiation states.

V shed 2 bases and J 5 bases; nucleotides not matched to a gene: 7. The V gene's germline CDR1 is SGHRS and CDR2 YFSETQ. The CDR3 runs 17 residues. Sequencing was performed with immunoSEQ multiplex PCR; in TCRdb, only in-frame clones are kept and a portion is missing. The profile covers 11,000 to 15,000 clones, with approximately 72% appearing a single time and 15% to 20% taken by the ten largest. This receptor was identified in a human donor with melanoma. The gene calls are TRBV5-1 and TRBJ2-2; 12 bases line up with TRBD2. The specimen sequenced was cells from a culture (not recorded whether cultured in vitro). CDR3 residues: CASSFLAGGRVTGELFF. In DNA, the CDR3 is TGCGCCAGCAGCTTTCTAGCGGGGGGGCGTGTGACCGGGGAGCTGTTTTTT.